This T cell receptor (beta chain) was found in a study of control samples from healthy donors and cancer patients. Sequencing used immunoSEQ multiplex PCR; TCRdb keeps in-frame clones, though not all of them. The table records around 140,000 clones, more than 90% of them present only once. Germline CDR1 LGHDT, CDR2 YNNKEL (reference sequence). This CDR3 has 15 residues. The V end lost 1 base, the J end lost 5 bases, and 15 bases lay between the germline ends. J is TRBJ2-7 and V is TRBV3-1 (or the pseudogene TRBV3-2); D remains unclear. Specimen: blood. The sequence was collected from a man younger than 35 in good health. The CDR3 sequence: CASSQGDRVLNEQYF. In nucleotides, the CDR3 is TGTGCCAGCAGCCAAGGGGATAGGGTTCTGAACGAGCAGTACTTC.